The 17 T cell receptor gamma chains presented below share a single source sample, sequenced in a study of gamma-delta chains in newborns, infants, children. TCRdb reanalyzed the reads using CATT. The table has approximately 1,000 gamma-chain clones, approximately 40% seen once. Material for sequencing was blood. The receptors here all came from a child who was a newborn, infant or young child, either healthy, febrile or measles-vaccinated (not recorded which).

The genes are TRGV9 and TRGJ1 or TRGJ2. Assignment of the J gene here rests on matching the DNA to germline, because TCRdb gives none. V shed 0 bases, J shed 3 bases, and the junction held 5 bases outside the gene matches. Germline CDR1 is GITISATS and CDR2 is ISYDGTV (reference sequence). This CDR3 is built from 14 residues. The CDR3: CALWEVHGYYKKLF. The DNA of the CDR3 is TGTGCCTTGTGGGAGGTGCACGGTTATTATAAGAAACTCTTT.

This clone was seen a handful of times. The identical CDR3 is also encoded by other nucleotide sequences in the sample. The chain joins TRGV4 to TRGJP1. Here the J gene came from matching the DNA to germline, since TCRdb omits it. The V gene end was trimmed by 2 bases and the J gene end by 3 bases; junction bases not matched to a gene: 12. The CDR3 length is 17 residues. Germline V gives CDR1 EGSTGY, CDR2 YDSYTSSV. CDR3 in amino acids: CATWDEIRGATGWFKIF. The CDR3 nucleotides are TGTGCCACCTGGGATGAGATTAGAGGAGCCACTGGTTGGTTCAAGATATTT.

The rearrangement uses TRGV4 and TRGJ1 or TRGJ2. The J gene is absent in TCRdb and was assigned here via DNA matching to germline. The germline V gene has CDR1 EGSTGY and CDR2 YDSYTSSV. V was clipped by 0 bases and J by 12 bases; unmatched bases: 5. This CDR3 spans 11 amino acids. CDR3 sequence reads: CATWDGPGKLF. The CDR3 DNA sequence: TGTGCCACCTGGGATGGGCCGGGGAAACTCTTT.

The chain couples TRGV9 to TRGJP. The J gene, left out of TCRdb, was set here by checking the DNA against germline. The CDR3 covers 17 residues. Germline values: CDR1 GITISATS, CDR2 ISYDGTV (reference sequence). Trimming cost V 4 bases and J 4 bases; bases outside gene matches: 7. In nucleotides, the CDR3 is TGTGCCTTGTGGGAAAGGCCCCAAGAGTTGGGCAAAAAAATCAAGGTATTT. It encodes CALWERPQELGKKIKVF.

Worth noting for this clone: This may stem from a read error, because a much larger clone lies one nucleotide away. The CDR3 loop is CALWALLGKKIKVF. CDR3 bases: TGCGCCTTGTGGGCCCTGTTGGGCAAAAAAATCAAGGTATTT. No V gene was called here, but the J gene is TRGJP. The length of the CDR3 is 14 residues.

This chain joins TRGV9 and TRGJP. In the absence of a J gene in TCRdb, the DNA was matched to germline to assign it here. In germline, CDR1 is GITISATS, CDR2 ISYDGTV (reference sequence). This CDR3 region has 17 residues. The trim removed 0 bases at V and 16 bases at J, leaving 15 bases unmatched. The CDR3 region is CALWEVQGERGKKIKVF. The CDR3 DNA reads as TGTGCCTTGTGGGAGGTGCAAGGGGAACGGGGTAAAAAAATCAAGGTATTT.

The table lists this clone with a few counts. A clone one base away is much larger, so this may be a read error. The same CDR3 arises from other DNA sequences in this sample as well. The chain couples TRGV9 to TRGJP. TCRdb carries no J gene annotation; the J gene was assigned here by matching the DNA with germline. Germline-derived CDR1 and CDR2 are GITISATS and ISYDGTV (reference sequence). V gave up 1 base and J gave up 8 bases; unmatched junction bases: 2. This CDR3 contains 15 residues. The CDR3 nucleotides read TGTGCCTTGTGGGAGGTAAAGTTGGGCAAAAAAATCAAGGTATTT. This encodes CALWEVKLGKKIKVF.

About this clone itself: Germline is not matched at one junction end, which may reflect a read error. In the same sample, other DNA sequences code for this CDR3. The rearrangement uses TRGV9 and TRGJP. In the absence of a J gene in TCRdb, the DNA was matched to germline to assign it here. The CDR3 is made up of 14 amino acids. Germline V gene lookup returns CDR1 GITISATS and CDR2 ISYDGTV (reference sequence). The CDR3 nucleotides are TGTGCCCTGTGGGCAGAGTTGGGCAAAAAAATCAAGGTATTT. This codes for CALWAELGKKIKVF.

About this clone: Other DNA sequences in this sample translate to the same CDR3. The chain couples TRGV9 to TRGJP. The J gene, left out of TCRdb, was set here by checking the DNA against germline. CDR3 length: 15 amino acids. Germline V gene data show CDR1 as GITISATS and CDR2 as ISYDGTV (reference sequence). J was trimmed by 6 bases and V by 3 bases; bases with no gene match: 2. CDR3 amino acids: CALWESELGKKIKVF. DNA for the CDR3: TGTGCCTTGTGGGAGTCAGAGTTGGGCAAAAAAATCAAGGTATTT.

There is no V gene call, and the J gene is TRGJP. This CDR3 has 17 amino acids. CDR3 amino acids: CALWEVIQELGKKIKVF. CDR3 coding DNA: TGTGCCTTGTGGGAGGTGATCCAAGAGTTGGGCAAAAAAATCAAGGTATTT.

By sample share, this clone is large (0.1 to 1%). A far larger clone is only one base removed, so a read error is likely. CDR3 DNA: TGTGCCTTGTGGGAGGTGCAAGGGTTGGGCAAAAAAATCAAGGTATTT. This sequence encodes CALWEVQGLGKKIKVF. This chain connects TRGV9 to TRGJP. No J segment appears in TCRdb, so it was assigned here by matching the sequence to germline. This CDR3 is 16 amino acids long. The V gene's germline CDR1 is GITISATS and CDR2 ISYDGTV (reference sequence).

This chain links TRGV9 with TRGJP. The J gene, left out of TCRdb, was set here by checking the DNA against germline. Trimming at V came to 3 bases and at J to 5 bases, leaving 4 bases not matched to a gene. CDR3 length: 16 amino acids. Germline V gene sequence: CDR1 GITISATS, CDR2 ISYDGTV (reference sequence). This chain's CDR3 is CALWEPKELGKKIKVF. The CDR3 DNA sequence: TGTGCCTTGTGGGAGCCCAAAGAGTTGGGCAAAAAAATCAAGGTATTT.

Concerning this clone itself: The same CDR3 arises from other DNA sequences in this sample as well. V usage is TRGV9 and J usage is TRGJP. The J gene, not given by TCRdb, was assigned here from a germline match of the nucleotide sequence. J was trimmed by 6 bases and V by 0 bases; bases with no gene match: 5. CDR1 and CDR2 from the germline V gene are GITISATS and ISYDGTV (reference sequence). The CDR3 is made up of 17 amino acids. CDR3 amino acids: CALWEVHLELGKKIKVF. DNA of the CDR3: TGTGCCTTGTGGGAGGTGCATTTAGAGTTGGGCAAAAAAATCAAGGTATTT.

This chain uses TRGV4 with TRGJP1. The J gene comes from matching the DNA to germline here; TCRdb lacks it. Germline V CDR1 and CDR2: EGSTGY, YDSYTSSV. The CDR3 is 15 residues long. The V gene end was trimmed by 0 bases and the J gene end by 1 base; junction bases not matched to a gene: 2. The CDR3 sequence is CATWDGPTTGWFKIF. The CDR3 bases are TGTGCCACCTGGGATGGGCCTACCACTGGTTGGTTCAAGATATTT.

This clone was counted a single time. One end of the junction is discordant with germline, which a read error may explain. The chain recombines TRGV9 with TRGJP. TCRdb carries no J gene annotation; the J gene was assigned here by matching the DNA with germline. CDR1 is GITISATS, CDR2 ISYDGTV, per germline (reference sequence). The CDR3 has 17 residues. The DNA for the CDR3 is TGTGCCTTGTGGGAGGTGTCCCAAGAGTTGGGCAGAAAAATCAAGGTATTT. The encoded protein is CALWEVSQELGRKIKVF.

This clone has only a few counts. Different DNA sequences within this sample yield the same CDR3. The chain uses TRGV9 and TRGJP. The J gene, absent from TCRdb, was called here by matching the DNA to germline. This CDR3 contains 17 residues. J was trimmed by 2 bases and V by 2 bases; bases with no gene match: 3. Germline V gives CDR1 GITISATS, CDR2 ISYDGTV (reference sequence). The CDR3 sequence is CALWEDRQELGKKIKVF. The DNA for the CDR3 is TGTGCCTTGTGGGAGGACCGGCAAGAGTTGGGCAAAAAAATCAAGGTATTT.

In its sample, this clone was seen a few times. This sequence joins TRGV3 and TRGJ1 or TRGJ2. Since TCRdb gives no J gene, matching the DNA to germline was used here to assign it. CDR1 is VTNTFY, CDR2 YDVSTARD, per germline (reference sequence). V lost 8 bases to trimming and J lost 0 bases; unmatched junction nucleotides: 1. This CDR3 contains 11 residues. CDR3 residues: CATLNYYKKLF. The CDR3 DNA reads as TGTGCCACCTTGAATTATTATAAGAAACTCTTT.